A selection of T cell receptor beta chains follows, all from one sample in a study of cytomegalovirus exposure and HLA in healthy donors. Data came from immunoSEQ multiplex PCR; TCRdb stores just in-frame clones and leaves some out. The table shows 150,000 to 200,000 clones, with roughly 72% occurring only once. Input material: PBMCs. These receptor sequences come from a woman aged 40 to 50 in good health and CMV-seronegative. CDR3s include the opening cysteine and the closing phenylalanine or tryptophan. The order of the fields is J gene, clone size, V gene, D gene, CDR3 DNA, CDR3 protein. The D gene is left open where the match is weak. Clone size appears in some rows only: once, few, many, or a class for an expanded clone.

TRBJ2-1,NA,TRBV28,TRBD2,TGTGCCAGCAGTTTAGGGACTAGTGGTTACAATGAGCAGTTCTTC,CASSLGTSGYNEQFF
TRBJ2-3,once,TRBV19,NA,TGTGCCAGACAGCCCACTAGCACAGATACGCAGTATTTT,CARQPTSTDTQYF
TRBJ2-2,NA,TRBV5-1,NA,TGCGCCAGCAGCTTACAGGAGCCCACCGGGGAGCTGTTTTTT,CASSLQEPTGELFF
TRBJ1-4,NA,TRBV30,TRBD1,TGTGCCTGGAGTCTGACAGGGCGCGGTAGCGGAAAACTGTTTTTT,CAWSLTGRGSGKLFF
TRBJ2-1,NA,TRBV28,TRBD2,TGTGCCAGCAGTTTAGCGGGAGGGGGCTACAATGAGCAGTTCTTC,CASSLAGGGYNEQFF
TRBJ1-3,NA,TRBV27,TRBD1,TGTGCCAGCAGTTTCGGGGACAGGTCGTCCATATATTTT,CASSFGDRSSIYF
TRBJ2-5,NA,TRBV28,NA,TGTGCCAGCAGTTTAGCGGTTGGGCAAGAGACCCAGTACTTC,CASSLAVGQETQYF
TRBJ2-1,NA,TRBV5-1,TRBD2,TGCGCCAGCAGGGAAGGAGCGGGGCCCCCCAATGAGCAGTTCTTC,CASREGAGPPNEQFF
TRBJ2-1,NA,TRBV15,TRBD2,TGTGCCACCAGCAGAGGGGAGGGGAGCTCCTACAATGAGCAGTTCTTC,CATSRGEGSSYNEQFF
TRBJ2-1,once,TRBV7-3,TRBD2,TGTGCCAGCAGCCCAACCGGGACTAGCGGAAGCAGTGAGCAGTTCTTC,CASSPTGTSGSSEQFF
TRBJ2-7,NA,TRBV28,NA,TGTGCCAGCAGTCAGGGTACCTACGAGCAGTACTTC,CASSQGTYEQYF
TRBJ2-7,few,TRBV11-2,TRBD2,TGTGCCAGCAGCCCCACCAGCGGGAGGGCCTGGTGGGAGCAGTACTTC,CASSPTSGRAWWEQYF
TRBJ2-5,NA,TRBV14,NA,TGTGCCAGCAGCCAAACGGTCGGGGATGGAGAGACCCAGTACTTC,CASSQTVGDGETQYF
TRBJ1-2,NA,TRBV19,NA,TGTGCCAGTAGTATGGGCAACTCCCAACCCTATGGCTACACCTTC,CASSMGNSQPYGYTF
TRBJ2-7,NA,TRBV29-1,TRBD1,TGCAGCGTTGAAGTCTTAATGAGACAGGGGAACTACGAGCAGTACTTC,CSVEVLMRQGNYEQYF
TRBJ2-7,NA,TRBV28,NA,TGTGCCAGCAAACCAGGGGATACCTACGAGCAGTACTTC,CASKPGDTYEQYF
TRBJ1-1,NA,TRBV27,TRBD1,TGTGCCAGCAGCAGGGGGGCGAACACTGAAGCTTTCTTT,CASSRGANTEAFF
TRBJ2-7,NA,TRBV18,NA,TGTGCCAGCTCACCCCAGAGGGCCTACGAGCAGTACTTC,CASSPQRAYEQYF
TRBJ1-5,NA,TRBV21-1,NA,TGTGCCAGCAGCAAAATCCGGGATAGCAATCAGCCCCAGCATTTT,CASSKIRDSNQPQHF
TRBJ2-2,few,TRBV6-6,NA,TGTGCCAGCAGTTACATAATAAACACCGGGGAGCTGTTTTTT,CASSYIINTGELFF
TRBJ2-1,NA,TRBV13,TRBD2,TGTGCCAGCAGCTTAGGGGGCGGCGGGGGGTCCTACAATGAGCAGTTCTTC,CASSLGGGGGSYNEQFF
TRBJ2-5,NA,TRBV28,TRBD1,TGTGCCAGCAGATCGACAGGGGGCGGAGAGACCCAGTACTTC,CASRSTGGGETQYF
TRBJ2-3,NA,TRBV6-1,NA,TGTGCCAGCATTCCCATGGGCATAGATACGCAGTATTTT,CASIPMGIDTQYF
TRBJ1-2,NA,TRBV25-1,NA,TGTGCCAGCAGTGGTCAGGGATTTGGCTACACCTTC,CASSGQGFGYTF
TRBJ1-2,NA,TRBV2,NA,TGTGCCAGCAGTGAATGGCGGAGTAACTATGGCTACACCTTC,CASSEWRSNYGYTF
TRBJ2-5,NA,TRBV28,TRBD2,TGTGCCAGCAGAGATACAGGGACTAGCGGGTCTCAAGAGACCCAGTACTTC,CASRDTGTSGSQETQYF
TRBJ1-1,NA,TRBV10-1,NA,TGCGCCAGGAGAGGGACAAACCTTGAAGCTTTCTTT,CARRGTNLEAFF
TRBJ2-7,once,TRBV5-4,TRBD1,TGTGCCAGCAGCCCCCCTCAGGGGGACGAGCAGTACTTC,CASSPPQGDEQYF